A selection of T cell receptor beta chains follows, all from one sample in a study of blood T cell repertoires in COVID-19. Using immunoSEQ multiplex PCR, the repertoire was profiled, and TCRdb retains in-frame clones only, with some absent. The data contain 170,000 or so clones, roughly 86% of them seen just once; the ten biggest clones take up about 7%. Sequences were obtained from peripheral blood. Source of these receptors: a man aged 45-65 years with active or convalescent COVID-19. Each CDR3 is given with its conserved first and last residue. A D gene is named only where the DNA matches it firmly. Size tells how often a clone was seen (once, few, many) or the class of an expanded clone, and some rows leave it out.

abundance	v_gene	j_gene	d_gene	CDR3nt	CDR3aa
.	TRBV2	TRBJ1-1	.	TGTGCCAGCCACAGGGTATGGGGCACTGAAGCTTTCTTT	CASHRVWGTEAFF
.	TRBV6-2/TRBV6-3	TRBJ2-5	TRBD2	TGTGCCAGCAGTCCCTCATGGCTAGCGGGAGTAGTAAATCAAGAGACCCAGTACTTC	CASSPSWLAGVVNQETQYF
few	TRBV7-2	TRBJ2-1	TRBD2	TGTGCCAGCAGCTTAGTGGGGACTAGCGGCTCCAATGAGCAGTTCTTC	CASSLVGTSGSNEQFF
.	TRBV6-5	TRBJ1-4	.	TGTGCCACAAAACAGGGACCTTCAAATGAAAAACTGTTTTTT	CATKQGPSNEKLFF
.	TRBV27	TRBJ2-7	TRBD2	TGTGCCAGCAGTCCGGGGACTAGCGGGAATGGGAAGTACTTC	CASSPGTSGNGKYF
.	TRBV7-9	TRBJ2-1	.	TGTGCCAGCAGCCTCACGGGCGGGGTCAATGAGCAGTTCTTC	CASSLTGGVNEQFF
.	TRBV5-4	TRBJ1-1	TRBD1	TGTGCCAGCAGCCGACAGGGAAATACTGAAGCTTTCTTT	CASSRQGNTEAFF
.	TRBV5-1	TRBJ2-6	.	TGCGCCAGCAGCTTGTCCGGGACAGCGGGCTCTGGGGCCAACGTCCTGACTTTC	CASSLSGTAGSGANVLTF
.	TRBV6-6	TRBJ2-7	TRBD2	TGTGCCAGCAGTTACCCCTTTGAGCGGGAGGCCTACGAGCAGTACTTC	CASSYPFEREAYEQYF
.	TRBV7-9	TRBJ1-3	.	TGTGCCAGCAGCTTAAGATCAGTCCATGATGGAAACACCATATATTTT	CASSLRSVHDGNTIYF
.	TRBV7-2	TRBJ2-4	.	TGTGCCAGCAGCTTAAGACTAACCTTAGCCAAAAACATTCAGTACTTC	CASSLRLTLAKNIQYF
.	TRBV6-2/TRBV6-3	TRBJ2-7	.	TGTGCCAGCAGTTACGTCGGGGGGCGATACGAGCAGTACTTC	CASSYVGGRYEQYF
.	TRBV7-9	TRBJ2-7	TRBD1	TGTGCCAGCAGCGCCGACAGGGGGGCTTTCTACGAGCAGTACTTC	CASSADRGAFYEQYF
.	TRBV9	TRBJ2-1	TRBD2	TGTGCCAGCAGCGTAGAACTAGCGGACAATGAGCAGTTCTTC	CASSVELADNEQFF
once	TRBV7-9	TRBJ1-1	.	TGTGCCAGCAGTAGGGAGATGAACACTGAAGCTTTCTTT	CASSREMNTEAFF
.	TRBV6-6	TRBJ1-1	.	TGTGCCAGCAGTTACTTTGGCAGGGAGGACACTGAAGCTTTCTTT	CASSYFGREDTEAFF
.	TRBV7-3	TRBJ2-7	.	TGTGCCAGCAGCTTAGGGGGTGGGGGCCCCTACGAGCAGTACTTC	CASSLGGGGPYEQYF
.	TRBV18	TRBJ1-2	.	TGTGCCAGCTCACCCAAGCGGGGAGGCTATGGCTACACCTTC	CASSPKRGGYGYTF
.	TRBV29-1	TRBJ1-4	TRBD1	TGCAGCGTCGGGACAGGGGGCGGTAAACTGTTTTTT	CSVGTGGGKLFF
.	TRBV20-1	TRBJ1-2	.	TGCAGCCCGTCCCAGGGATTCGACTACACCTTC	CSPSQGFDYTF
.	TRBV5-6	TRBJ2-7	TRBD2	TGTGCCAGCAGCCTCACTAGCGGGGGGCCCTACGAGCAGTACTTC	CASSLTSGGPYEQYF
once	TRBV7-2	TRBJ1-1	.	TGTGCCAGCAGCTTCAGGGTCTCCTCGGGCACTGAAGCTTTCTTT	CASSFRVSSGTEAFF
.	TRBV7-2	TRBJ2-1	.	TGTGCCAGCAGCTTAGCAAGTAGCGGCAATGAGCAGTTCTTC	CASSLASSGNEQFF
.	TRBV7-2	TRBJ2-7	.	TGTGCCAGCAGCCAATCAGGGTGGAGCTACGAGCAGTACTTC	CASSQSGWSYEQYF
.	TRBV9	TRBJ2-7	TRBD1	TGTGCCAGCAGCGTAGGGGAGGACAGGGCTGGCGAGCAGTACTTC	CASSVGEDRAGEQYF
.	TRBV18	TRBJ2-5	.	TGTGCCAGCTCAGAGGGACTCGCGACCCAGTACTTC	CASSEGLATQYF
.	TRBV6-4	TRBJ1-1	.	TGTGCCAGCAGTGACTCGGACAGGAACACTGAAGCTTTCTTT	CASSDSDRNTEAFF
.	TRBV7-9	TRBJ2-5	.	TGTGCCAGCACCGCCACCCGGGGGGCCCCGTCTGGGACCCAGTACTTC	CASTATRGAPSGTQYF
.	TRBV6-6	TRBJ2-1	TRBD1	TGTGCCAGCAGACTACAGGGGAGCTCCTACAATGAGCAGTTCTTC	CASRLQGSSYNEQFF
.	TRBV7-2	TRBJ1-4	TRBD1	TGTGCCAGCAGCTCCCTACCGGGACAGAGTAATGAAAAACTGTTTTTT	CASSSLPGQSNEKLFF
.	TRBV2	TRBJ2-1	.	TGTGCCAGCAGTGTTGGCCCCTACAATGAGCAGTTCTTC	CASSVGPYNEQFF
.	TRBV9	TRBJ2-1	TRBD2	TGTGCCAGCAGCGCAGGACTAGCGGGTCACTTAGGATACAATGAGCAGTTCTTC	CASSAGLAGHLGYNEQFF
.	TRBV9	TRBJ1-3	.	TGTGCCAGCAGCGTAAGTCCAGGGGCGAGCTCTGGAAACACCATATATTTT	CASSVSPGASSGNTIYF
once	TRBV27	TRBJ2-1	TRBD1	TGTGCCAGCAGTTCGCCCTACAGGGACAGGGATTTACGTGAGCAGTTCTTC	CASSSPYRDRDLREQFF
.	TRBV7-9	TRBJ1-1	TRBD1	TGTGCCAGCAGCTTATATGCAGGGGGGACTGAAGCTTTCTTT	CASSLYAGGTEAFF
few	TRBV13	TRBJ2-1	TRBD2	TGTGCCAGCAGCTTAAGATCAGTGGGACTAGCGGGCTACAATGAGCAGTTCTTC	CASSLRSVGLAGYNEQFF
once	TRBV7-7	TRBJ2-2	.	TGTGCTAGCAGTCCACGACAGACTCTACGCACCGGGGAGCTGTTTTTT	CASSPRQTLRTGELFF
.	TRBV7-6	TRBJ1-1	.	TGTGCCAGCAGCTTAGAGAGGGATACTGAAGCTTTCTTT	CASSLERDTEAFF
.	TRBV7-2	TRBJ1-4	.	TGTGCCAGCAGCGGGCAGGGGTCCCTTGGTGAAAAACTGTTTTTT	CASSGQGSLGEKLFF
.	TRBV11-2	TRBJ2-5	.	TGTGCCAGCAGCTTAATTGCAGTCAGGGAGACCCAGTACTTC	CASSLIAVRETQYF
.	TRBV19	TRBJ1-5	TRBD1	TGTGCCAGTAGTATTAGGACAGGGGGCTTTCAGCCCCAGCATTTT	CASSIRTGGFQPQHF
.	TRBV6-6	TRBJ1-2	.	TGTGCCGGCACCACAGGGACCTATGGCTACACCTTC	CAGTTGTYGYTF
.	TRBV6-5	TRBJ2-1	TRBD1	TGTGCCAGCAGAGGACAGGGTTTCAATGAGCAGTTCTTC	CASRGQGFNEQFF
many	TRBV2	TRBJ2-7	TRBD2	TGTGCCACCAACACGGGAGGACTAGGCTACGAGCAGTACTTC	CATNTGGLGYEQYF
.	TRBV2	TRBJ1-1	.	TGTGCCAGCAGTGATACAGGGTCGTGGACTGAAGCTTTCTTT	CASSDTGSWTEAFF
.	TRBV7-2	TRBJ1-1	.	TGTGCCAGCAGCCCCAGGGGTGACGTAGAGTCGGCTTTCTTT	CASSPRGDVESAFF
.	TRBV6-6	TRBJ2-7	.	TGTGCCAGCAGGCTTGGCGGGGCGAAAGAGCAGTACTTC	CASRLGGAKEQYF
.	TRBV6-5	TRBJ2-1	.	TGTGCCAGCAGTACACAGGTCTGGGGACTCGGTGAGCAGTTCTTC	CASSTQVWGLGEQFF
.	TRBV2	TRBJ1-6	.	TGTGCCAGCAGTCGGGAGGGGGGCCATAATTCACCCCTCCACTTT	CASSREGGHNSPLHF
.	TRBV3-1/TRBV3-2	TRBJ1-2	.	TGTGCCAGCACCCCAGGGCCAAAGAGGGGGAGCTATGGCTACACCTTC	CASTPGPKRGSYGYTF
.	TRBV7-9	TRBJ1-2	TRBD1	TGTGCCAGCAACTTAGACCGGGACAGGGACCACTTC	CASNLDRDRDHF
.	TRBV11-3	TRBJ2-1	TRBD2	TGTGCCAGCAGCTTAACTTTCCGCCTAGCGGGAGGGCCAAACTTTAAGCAGTTCTTC	CASSLTFRLAGGPNFKQFF